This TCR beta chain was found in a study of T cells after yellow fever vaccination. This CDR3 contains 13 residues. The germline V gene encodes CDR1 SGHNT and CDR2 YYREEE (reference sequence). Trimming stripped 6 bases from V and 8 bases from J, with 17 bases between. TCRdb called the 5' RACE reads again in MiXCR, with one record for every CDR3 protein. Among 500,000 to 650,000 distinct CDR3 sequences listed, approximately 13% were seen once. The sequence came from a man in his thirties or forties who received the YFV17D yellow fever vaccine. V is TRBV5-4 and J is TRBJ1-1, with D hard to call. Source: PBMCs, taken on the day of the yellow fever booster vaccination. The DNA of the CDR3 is TGTGCCAGCATCATTAAGGGTTCCGCCGAAGCTTTCTTT. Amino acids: CASIIKGSAEAFF.